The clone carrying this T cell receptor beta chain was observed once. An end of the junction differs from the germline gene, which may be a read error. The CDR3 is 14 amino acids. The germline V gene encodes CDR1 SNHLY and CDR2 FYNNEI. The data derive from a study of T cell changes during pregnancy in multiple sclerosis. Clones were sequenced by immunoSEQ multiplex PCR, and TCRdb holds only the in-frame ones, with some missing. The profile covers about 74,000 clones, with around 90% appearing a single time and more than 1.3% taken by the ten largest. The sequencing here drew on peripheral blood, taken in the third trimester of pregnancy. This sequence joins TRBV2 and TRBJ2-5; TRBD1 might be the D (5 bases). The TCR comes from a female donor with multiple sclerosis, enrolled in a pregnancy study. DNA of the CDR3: TGTGCCAGCAGTTACCCGACAGAGCAAGAGGCCCAGTACTTC. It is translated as CASSYPTEQEAQYF. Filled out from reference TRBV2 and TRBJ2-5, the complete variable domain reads EPEVTQTPSHQVTQMGQEVILRCVPISNHLYFYWYRQILGQKVEFLVSFYNNEISEKSEIFDDQFSVERPDGSNFTLKIRSTKLEDSAMYFCASSYPTEQEAQYFGPGTRLLVL.